Below, 21 T cell receptor beta chains from the same sample are listed, as sequenced in a study of T cell responses to AZD1222 COVID-19 vaccine. Sequencing used immunoSEQ multiplex PCR; TCRdb keeps in-frame clones, though not all of them. The top ten hold more than 0.8% of the sample, which has about 200,000 clones, approximately 93% seen once. Source: peripheral blood, taken 28 days after the second AZD1222 dose. These receptors originate from an adult who received the AZD1222 COVID-19 vaccine.

This rearrangement joins TRBV6-5 to TRBJ2-1, with D perhaps TRBD1 or TRBD2 (5 bases each). The CDR3 is made up of 15 amino acids. Germline-derived CDR1 and CDR2 are MNHEY and SVGAGI. Trimming cost V 7 bases and J 7 bases, with 20 bases left between them. The CDR3: CASTDGVGVRNEQFF. The CDR3 nucleotides are TGTGCCAGCACCGACGGGGTGGGGGTAAGGAATGAGCAGTTCTTC.

This sequence joins TRBV6-5 and TRBJ2-7; TRBD2 is a possible D gene (5 bases). Looked up from germline, CDR1 is MNHEY and CDR2 is SVGAGI. The V end lost 6 bases, the J end lost 0 bases, and 12 bases lay between the germline ends. The CDR3 loop spans 14 amino acids. For the CDR3, the DNA is TGTGCCAGCAGCCGGACTCAAACCTCCTACGAGCAGTACTTC. Translated: CASSRTQTSYEQYF.

This chain uses TRBV4-1 with TRBJ1-6; D may be TRBD1 (5 bases). In germline, CDR1 is MGHRA, CDR2 YSYEKL. This CDR3 region has 15 residues. V was trimmed by 1 base and J by 3 bases, leaving 7 bases between them. In nucleotides, the CDR3 is TGCGCCAGCAGCCAAGGGGGGGGCTATAATTCACCCCTCCACTTT. This sequence encodes CASSQGGGYNSPLHF.

The chain recombines TRBV11-2 with TRBJ2-3; TRBD1 aligns across 12 bases. The CDR3 consists of 15 residues. Trimming took 5 bases from V and 4 from J; bases not matched to a gene: 4. Germline lookup yields CDR1 SGHAT and CDR2 FQNNGV. The CDR3 loop reads CASSRDRGRADTQYF. DNA for the CDR3: TGTGCCAGCAGCCGGGACAGGGGGCGCGCAGATACGCAGTATTTT.

This clone was observed a single time. The chain recombines TRBV3-1 (or the pseudogene TRBV3-2) with TRBJ2-3, with D perhaps TRBD2 (5 bases). Per the germline V gene, CDR1 is LGHDT and CDR2 is YNNKEL (reference sequence). The CDR3 contains 16 residues. V was trimmed by 1 base and J by 6 bases, leaving 17 bases between them. CDR3 protein: CASSQGRGSQWDTQYF. The CDR3 coding sequence is TGTGCCAGCAGCCAAGGACGGGGAAGCCAGTGGGATACGCAGTATTTT.

CDR3 region: CASSPTMTGELFF. The CDR3, as DNA: TGTGCCAGCAGTCCCACAATGACCGGGGAGCTGTTTTTT. The V and J genes are TRBV12-3 or TRBV12-4 and TRBJ2-2; D call uncertain. Trimming stripped 5 bases from V and 5 bases from J, with 9 bases between. The CDR3 length is 13 residues.

The gene calls are TRBV10-3 and TRBJ2-2, with 11 bases lining up with TRBD2. The V gene end was trimmed by 2 bases and the J gene end by 3 bases; junction bases not matched to a gene: 11. The CDR3 runs to 19 residues. The V gene's germline CDR1 is ENHRY and CDR2 SYGVKD. The CDR3 bases are TGTGCCATCAGTGAGGGGCTAAGAACTAGCGGGGGTTACACCGGGGAGCTGTTTTTT. Residues: CAISEGLRTSGGYTGELFF.

CDR3 sequence: CASSIATGGVNTQYF. The CDR3 coding sequence is TGTGCCAGTAGTATTGCGACAGGGGGCGTAAATACGCAGTATTTT. The chain couples TRBV19 to TRBJ2-3; 10 nucleotides agree with TRBD1. Per germline, CDR1 LNHDA and CDR2 SQIVND (reference sequence). After removal of 3 bases from V and 7 bases from J, the junction contained 7 bases not matched to a gene. The CDR3 consists of 15 residues.

This clone was detected only once. The rearrangement links TRBV20-1 to TRBJ1-1, with D maybe TRBD1 (5 bases). The CDR3 is 14 amino acids. The V gene's germline CDR1 is DFQATT and CDR2 SNEGSKA (reference sequence). The V gene lost 3 bases and the J gene lost 1 base, with 12 bases spanning the gap. The CDR3 loop reads CSASGTGPNTEAFF. DNA for the CDR3: TGCAGTGCTAGTGGCACAGGTCCGAACACTGAAGCTTTCTTT.

This clone turned up a few times. This sequence joins TRBV1 and TRBJ1-1. TRBV1 represents a pseudogene. This CDR3 is built from 15 residues. The CDR3 DNA is TGCACCAGCAGCCAAGTCCCGGGACTTCACACTGAAGCTTTCTTT. It encodes CTSSQVPGLHTEAFF.

V and J are TRBV7-9 and TRBJ1-2; TRBD1 matches 8 bases. Per the germline V gene, CDR1 is SEHNR and CDR2 is FQNEAQ (reference sequence). CDR3 length equals 14 residues. V was clipped by 2 bases and J by 4 bases; unmatched bases: 3. CDR3 nucleotides: TGTGCCAGCAGCTTACCAGGGGGCAGCTATGGCTACACCTTC. Residues: CASSLPGGSYGYTF.

V gene TRBV7-9 combines with J gene TRBJ1-5, with D maybe TRBD1 (5 bases). V was trimmed by 11 bases and J by 4 bases, leaving 9 bases between them. Germline V gives CDR1 SEHNR, CDR2 FQNEAQ (reference sequence). The CDR3 contains 11 residues. The CDR3, as DNA: TGTGCCGGCGGGGGAAATCAGCCCCAGCATTTT. Residues: CAGGGNQPQHF.

V gene TRBV4-2 combines with J gene TRBJ1-4; 8 bases line up with TRBD1. Germline V gene lookup returns CDR1 LGHNA and CDR2 YNFKEQ. The CDR3 runs 15 residues. The ends lost 4 bases at V and 6 bases at J; junction bases unmatched: 7. The CDR3 nucleotides read TGTGCCAGCAGCCCCTACAGGGGGACTCATGAAAAACTGTTTTTT. Its protein is CASSPYRGTHEKLFF.

The chain couples TRBV12-3 or TRBV12-4 to TRBJ1-2; D is ambiguous. The germline V and J ends were trimmed by 2 bases and 4 bases, with 8 bases remaining between them. The CDR3 has 13 amino acids. This CDR3 reads CASSLQQTYGYTF. CDR3 DNA sequence: TGTGCCAGCAGTTTACAACAGACCTATGGCTACACCTTC.

The chain couples TRBV18 to TRBJ2-7, with 8 bases aligning to TRBD1. The CDR3 length is 14 residues. Germline trimming cut 2 bases from V and 3 bases from J; bases unmatched to any gene: 3. Germline V gene lookup returns CDR1 KGHSH and CDR2 LQKENI. The CDR3: CASSPRTGLYEQYF. The CDR3 nucleotides are TGTGCCAGCTCACCAAGGACAGGGCTCTACGAGCAGTACTTC.

The V call is TRBV9, the J call TRBJ1-1, with D possibly TRBD1 on 5 matching bases. The CDR3 runs 14 residues. The V gene lost 4 bases and the J gene lost 4 bases, with 14 bases spanning the gap. Germline assignment: CDR1 SGDLS and CDR2 YYNGEE. The CDR3 coding sequence is TGTGCCAGCAGCTTCGATGTTGGGGCCACTGAAGCTTTCTTT. Its translation: CASSFDVGATEAFF.

This clone was observed a single time. This chain's CDR3 is CASRDREGYNEQFF. For the CDR3, the DNA is TGTGCCAGCAGAGACAGGGAAGGCTACAATGAGCAGTTCTTC. This rearrangement joins TRBV25-1 to TRBJ2-1; 7 positions match TRBD1. With 6 bases clipped from V and 3 bases from J, the junction kept 5 bases outside the gene matches. The CDR3 has 14 residues. Looked up from germline, CDR1 is MGHDK and CDR2 is SYGVNS.

In its sample, this clone was seen once. The chain recombines TRBV5-6 with TRBJ1-4; D not resolved. This CDR3 region has 12 residues. CDR1 is SGHDT, CDR2 YYEEEE, per germline. V shed 5 bases and J shed 6 bases, with 8 bases lying between them. The CDR3 nucleotides read TGTGCCAGCAGTTGGCGGTATGAAAAACTGTTTTTT. It yields the protein CASSWRYEKLFF.

J is TRBJ2-7 and V is TRBV7-8; no clear D gene. This CDR3 spans 13 amino acids. Trimming cost V 3 bases and J 0 bases, with 6 bases left between them. CDR1 and CDR2 (germline): SGHVS, FQNEAQ. The CDR3, as DNA: TGTGCCAGCAGCTTGACAAGCTCCTACGAGCAGTACTTC. This translates into CASSLTSSYEQYF.

The chain is built from TRBV28 and TRBJ1-1; possible D gene TRBD1, 6 bases. The CDR3 is made up of 13 amino acids. With 8 bases removed from V and 4 bases from J, the gap between germline ends came to 14 bases. Germline values: CDR1 MDHEN, CDR2 SYDVKM. The CDR3 loop reads CASLRGRGTEAFF. The CDR3 region has the DNA TGTGCCAGCTTGCGGGGGCGAGGCACTGAAGCTTTCTTT.

Concerning this clone: Within the sample, other DNA sequences also encode this same CDR3. This chain connects TRBV28 to TRBJ2-5, with D unresolved. V gave up 3 bases and J gave up 4 bases, with 3 bases separating them. The CDR3 has 11 amino acids. Germline V gene sequence: CDR1 MDHEN, CDR2 SYDVKM. The CDR3 spells CASSLRETQYF. The CDR3 nucleotides are TGTGCCAGCAGTTTGAGAGAGACCCAGTACTTC.